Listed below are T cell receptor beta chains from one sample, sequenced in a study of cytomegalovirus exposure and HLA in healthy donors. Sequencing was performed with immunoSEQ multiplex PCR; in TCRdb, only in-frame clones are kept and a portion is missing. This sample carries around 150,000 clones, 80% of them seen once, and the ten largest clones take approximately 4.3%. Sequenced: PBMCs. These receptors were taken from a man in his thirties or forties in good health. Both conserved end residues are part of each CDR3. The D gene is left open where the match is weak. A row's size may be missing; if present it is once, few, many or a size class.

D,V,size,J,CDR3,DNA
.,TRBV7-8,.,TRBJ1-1,CASSPGLGGTEAFF,TGTGCCAGCAGCCCGGGCTTGGGGGGAACTGAAGCTTTCTTT
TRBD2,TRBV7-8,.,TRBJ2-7,CASSPRDRGTSGSYEQYF,TGTGCCAGCAGCCCCCGGGACCGCGGGACTAGCGGATCCTACGAGCAGTACTTC
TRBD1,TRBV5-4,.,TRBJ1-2,CASSGKGGSDYGYTF,TGTGCCAGCAGCGGGAAAGGGGGCTCGGACTATGGCTACACCTTC
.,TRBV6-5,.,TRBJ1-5,CASRGSGGQPQHF,TGTGCCAGCAGGGGGAGCGGGGGCCAGCCCCAGCATTTT
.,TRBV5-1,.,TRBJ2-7,CASSLDGGSYEQYF,TGCGCCAGCAGCCTGGACGGGGGTTCCTACGAGCAGTACTTC
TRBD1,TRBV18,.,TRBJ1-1,CASSPPGQGGFGAFF,TGTGCCAGCTCACCGCCGGGACAGGGCGGGTTCGGAGCTTTCTTT
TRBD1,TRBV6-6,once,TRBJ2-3,CASSQTGADTQYF,TGTGCCAGCAGTCAAACAGGGGCAGATACGCAGTATTTT
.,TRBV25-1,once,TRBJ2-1,CASSEFGTGEQFF,TGTGCCAGCAGTGAATTTGGAACGGGTGAGCAGTTCTTC
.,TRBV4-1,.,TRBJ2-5,CASSHAPGQETQYF,TGCGCCAGCAGCCATGCACCGGGGCAAGAGACCCAGTACTTC
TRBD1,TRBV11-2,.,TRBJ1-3,CASSLRGAGGGNTIYF,TGTGCCAGCAGCCTAAGAGGTGCAGGGGGCGGAAACACCATATATTTT
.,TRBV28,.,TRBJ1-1,CASSLGGGLYTEAFF,TGTGCCAGCAGTTTAGGTGGGGGGTTGTACACTGAAGCTTTCTTT
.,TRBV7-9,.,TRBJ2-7,CSSSPPGASYEQYF,TGTTCCAGCAGCCCGCCAGGGGCCTCCTACGAGCAGTACTTC
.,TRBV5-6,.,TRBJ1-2,CASSLSEPYGYTF,TGTGCCAGCAGCTTGAGCGAACCCTATGGCTACACCTTC
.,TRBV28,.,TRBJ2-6,CASSPGSGANVLTF,TGTGCCAGCAGTCCCGGCTCTGGGGCCAACGTCCTGACTTTC